Each of the 23 T cell receptor beta chains below was sequenced from the same sample in a study of CD8+CD57+ T cells in acquired aplastic anemia. TCR beta VDJ and CDR3 were profiled, and genomic DNA was the template. From the reads, TCRdb called clonotypes with MiXCR, one entry per CDR3 protein. The sample includes about 270,000 distinct CDR3 sequences, 50% to 70% of them seen just once. Sequenced material: sorted CD4+, CD8+, or CD8+CD57+ T cells (not recorded which) from PBMCs. These receptors were taken from a human donor with severe aplastic anemia or a healthy control (not recorded which).

This sequence joins TRBV19 and TRBJ2-7, with D perhaps matching TRBD2 (6 bases). The CDR3 extends over 14 amino acids. The ends were cut back, 3 bases at V and 6 bases at J, with 15 bases in the middle. Germline V gene sequence: CDR1 LNHDA, CDR2 SQIVND (reference sequence). The CDR3, as DNA: TGTGCCAGTAGTATCCAGGAGGGTTTCGTCGAGCAGTACTTC. Translation: CASSIQEGFVEQYF. Filled out from reference TRBV19 and TRBJ2-7, the complete variable domain reads DGGITQSPKYLFRKEGQNVTLSCEQNLNHDAMYWYRQDPGQGLRLIYYSQIVNDFQKGDIAEGYSVSREKKESFPLTVTSAQKNPTAFYLCASSIQEGFVEQYFGPGTRLTVT.

The chain uses TRBV7-9 and TRBJ2-3; D possibly uses TRBD1 or TRBD2 (5 bases each). Trimming pared 5 bases from V and 8 bases from J, leaving 26 bases between. The CDR3 runs 17 residues. The V gene's germline CDR1 is SEHNR and CDR2 FQNEAQ (reference sequence). The CDR3 sequence: CASSPLDSASIGATQYF. The DNA of the CDR3 is TGTGCCAGCAGCCCCCTGGACTCTGCTTCAATTGGGGCTACGCAGTATTTT. Together with reference TRBV7-9 and TRBJ2-3, the CDR3 gives the full variable domain: DTGVSQNPRHKITKRGQNVTFRCDPISEHNRLYWYRQTLGQGPEFLTYFQNEAQLEKSRLLSDRFSAERPKGSFSTLEIQRTEQGDSAMYLCASSPLDSASIGATQYFGPGTRLTVL.

This clonotype was recorded many times. The chain links TRBV7-3 to TRBJ2-1; 10 bases map to TRBD1. CDR1 is SGHTA and CDR2 is FQGTGA in the germline V gene. V shed 0 bases, J shed 4 bases, and the junction held 3 bases outside the gene matches. This CDR3 region has 16 residues. The CDR3 DNA follows: TGTGCCAGCAGCTTAACTGGGACAGGGGAGTACAATGAGCAGTTCTTC. It specifies CASSLTGTGEYNEQFF.

About this clonotype itself: Compared with germline, one end of the junction differs, possibly owing to a read error. The rearrangement uses TRBV10-3 and TRBJ2-3; D unclear. Germline assignment: CDR1 ENHRY and CDR2 SYGVKD. The CDR3 covers 13 residues. The CDR3 loop reads CASSSPPLAAQYF. DNA of the CDR3: TGTGCCAGCAGTTCCCCCCCATTGGCGGCGCAGTATTTT.

J is TRBJ2-5 and V is TRBV10-3; 11 bases line up with TRBD2. Germline-derived CDR1 and CDR2 are ENHRY and SYGVKD. The CDR3 totals 17 residues. V dropped 3 bases and J dropped 4; count of bases not matched to a gene: 10. CDR3 in amino acids: CAISDFLAGGGRETQYF. In nucleotides, the CDR3 is TGTGCCATCAGTGACTTCCTAGCGGGGGGCGGGAGAGAGACCCAGTACTTC.

This clonotype was seen a few times. The V and J genes are TRBV5-8 and TRBJ1-2; unclear D gene. This CDR3 is built from 15 residues. In germline, CDR1 is SGHTS, CDR2 YDEGEE. The V end was cut by 4 bases, the J end by 1 base, with 14 bases between. This CDR3 is CASSQDRQDNYGYTF. CDR3 DNA: TGTGCCAGCAGCCAAGATCGTCAGGATAACTATGGCTACACCTTC.

The chain has TRBV12-3 or TRBV12-4 and TRBJ2-7; no clear D gene. The CDR3 runs to 15 residues. Deletions cut 1 base from V and 2 bases from J, with 12 bases between. In DNA, the CDR3 is TGTGCCAGCAGTTTAGGAAACACAGTAGCCTACGAGCAGTACTTC. It codes for CASSLGNTVAYEQYF.

The chain's CDR3 is CASSFYADRVSDTQYF. The DNA for the CDR3 is TGTGCCAGCAGCTTTTACGCCGACAGGGTCTCAGATACGCAGTATTTT. The chain has TRBV7-9 and TRBJ2-3, with 7 bases matching TRBD1. V trimming: 3 bases; J trimming: 4 bases; junction bases outside the gene matches: 10. The CDR3 has 16 amino acids. The germline V gene has CDR1 SEHNR and CDR2 FQNEAQ (reference sequence). The full variable domain, in which reference TRBV7-9 and TRBJ2-3 provide the parts outside the CDR3, is DTGVSQNPRHKITKRGQNVTFRCDPISEHNRLYWYRQTLGQGPEFLTYFQNEAQLEKSRLLSDRFSAERPKGSFSTLEIQRTEQGDSAMYLCASSFYADRVSDTQYFGPGTRLTVL.

This clonotype has a handful of counts. The chain uses TRBV19 and TRBJ2-3, with D uncertain. The CDR3 is made up of 15 amino acids. V dropped 5 bases and J dropped 4 bases, with 16 bases sitting between them. Germline CDR1 LNHDA, CDR2 SQIVND (reference sequence). CDR3 loop: CASSHRASRADTQYF. The CDR3, as DNA: TGTGCCAGTAGTCACCGGGCCTCTAGGGCAGATACGCAGTATTTT.

This clonotype was counted a few times. This chain joins TRBV24-1 and TRBJ1-5; D is unresolved. V lost 4 bases, J lost 0 bases, and 6 bases lay in between. CDR1 and CDR2 (germline): KGHDR, SFDVKD. This CDR3 has 14 residues. The CDR3 coding sequence is TGTGCCACCAGTGACCCGTTTAGCAATCAGCCCCAGCATTTT. Protein product: CATSDPFSNQPQHF.

This clonotype was recorded at least ten times. V and J are TRBV15 and TRBJ2-3; D may be TRBD1 (5 bases). V lost 8 bases, J lost 6 bases, and 24 bases lay in between. The CDR3 sequence is 16 residues long. CDR1 is LNHNV and CDR2 is YYDKDF in the germline V gene (reference sequence). In nucleotides, the CDR3 is TGTGCCACCGAGCCCAGGGATAAAGGCATCCGGGATACGCAGTATTTT. It is translated as CATEPRDKGIRDTQYF. Variable domain in full (rest from reference TRBV15 and TRBJ2-3): DAMVIQNPRYQVTQFGKPVTLSCSQTLNHNVMYWYQQKSSQAPKLLFHYYDKDFNNEADTPDNFQSRRPNTSFCFLDIRSPGLGDTAMYLCATEPRDKGIRDTQYFGPGTRLTVL.

Concerning this clonotype itself: Compared with germline, one end of the junction differs, possibly owing to a read error. V usage is TRBV7-2 and J usage is TRBJ2-2, with 7 positions matching TRBD2. Germline values: CDR1 SGHTA, CDR2 FQGNSA. The CDR3 sequence is 15 residues long. CDR3 bases: TGTGTCAGCAGCTCACCTAGCGGTATGACCGGGGAGCTGTTTTTT. Residues: CVSSSPSGMTGELFF.

This clonotype was counted ten times or more. The chain has TRBV3-2 and TRBJ1-5. TRBV3-2 is described as a pseudogene. The CDR3 sequence is 16 residues long. CDR3 in amino acids: CASSQDDSHSNQPQHF. The CDR3 DNA reads as TGTGCCAGCAGCCAAGATGACAGCCATAGCAATCAGCCCCAGCATTTT.

This chain joins TRBV12-3 or TRBV12-4 and TRBJ2-1; 8 bases agree with TRBD1. The CDR3 is 16 amino acids. The ends lost 6 bases at V and 1 base at J; junction bases unmatched: 8. This CDR3 reads CASSRQGLASYNEQFF. CDR3 bases: TGTGCCAGCAGCCGACAGGGGCTAGCGTCCTACAATGAGCAGTTCTTC.

V usage is TRBV5-4 and J usage is TRBJ2-7; 11 bases line up with TRBD1. Losses at the gene ends were 5 bases for V and 1 base for J; bases not matched to a gene: 14. The CDR3 is 18 amino acids. Per germline, CDR1 SGHNT and CDR2 YYREEE (reference sequence). CDR3 nucleotide sequence: TGTGCCAGCAGGCTCTCCGGGACAGGGGGTCGGACGTCCTACGAGCAGTACTTC. Its translation: CASRLSGTGGRTSYEQYF.

The CDR3 nucleotides are TGTGCCAGTAGTATTGGGCTAGCGGGAGGAGAGACCCAGTACTTC. Translating it yields CASSIGLAGGETQYF. V and J are TRBV19 and TRBJ2-5, with 11 bases that match TRBD2. J gave up 4 bases and V 3 bases, and 4 bases lay outside the gene matches. CDR3 size: 15 residues. In germline, CDR1 is LNHDA, CDR2 SQIVND (reference sequence).

This clonotype was detected only a few times. The rearrangement joins TRBV2 to TRBJ2-6; D unclear. In germline, CDR1 is SNHLY, CDR2 FYNNEI. The CDR3 contains 16 residues. V lost 10 bases to trimming and J lost 0 bases, with 16 bases between them. CDR3 sequence: CATKFPLISGANVLTF. The CDR3 DNA sequence: TGTGCCACCAAGTTCCCCTTGATCTCTGGGGCCAACGTCCTGACTTTC.

This clonotype was observed many times. This chain uses TRBV9 with TRBJ1-3; maybe TRBD1 (6 bases). CDR3 length: 16 residues. Germline CDR1 SGDLS, CDR2 YYNGEE. Trimming pared 4 bases from V and 0 bases from J, leaving 14 bases between. CDR3 sequence (DNA): TGTGCCAGCAGCTCTGACAGGCGGAACTCTGGAAACACCATATATTTT. Translation gives CASSSDRRNSGNTIYF. Using reference TRBV9 and TRBJ1-3 for the parts outside the CDR3, the full variable domain is DSGVTQTPKHLITATGQRVTLRCSPRSGDLSVYWYQQSLDQGLQFLIQYYNGEERAKGNILERFSAQQFPDLHSELNLSSLELGDSALYFCASSSDRRNSGNTIYFGEGSWLTVV.

This rearrangement joins TRBV29-1 to TRBJ1-1; D is uncertain. Between the trimmed V and J ends, which lost 4 bases and 8 bases, there was a span of 11 bases. Germline assignment: CDR1 SQVTM and CDR2 ANQGSEA. The CDR3 covers 11 residues. As DNA, the CDR3 is TGCAGCGTTGTCCGGAATCGCGAAGCTTTCTTT. Its translation is CSVVRNREAFF.

The sample holds many counts of this clonotype. The rearrangement joins TRBV20-1 to TRBJ1-5, with a weak D call TRBD1 (6 bases). With 0 bases removed from V and 0 bases from J, the gap between germline ends came to 15 bases. Germline loops: CDR1 DFQATT, CDR2 SNEGSKA (reference sequence). The CDR3 runs 17 residues. The CDR3 region has the DNA TGCAGTGCTAGAGACTACCAGGGGTTCTATAGCAATCAGCCCCAGCATTTT. This encodes CSARDYQGFYSNQPQHF.

Details on this clonotype: The conserved final phenylalanine or tryptophan is absent from the CDR3, which likely points to a read error. The rearrangement joins TRBV5-1 to TRBJ2-7, with D perhaps matching TRBD2 (5 bases). The CDR3 extends over 13 amino acids. Germline loops: CDR1 SGHRS, CDR2 YFSETQ. V was shortened by 8 bases and J by 1 base, with 13 bases between the two germline ends. The CDR3 here is CASLATDSYEQYS. For the CDR3, the DNA is TGCGCCAGTCTAGCTACAGATTCCTACGAGCAGTACTCC.

J is TRBJ2-7 and V is TRBV7-9; 12 bases match TRBD2. Looked up from germline, CDR1 is SEHNR and CDR2 is FQNEAQ (reference sequence). Trimming removed 5 bases from V and 3 bases from J; junction bases left unmatched: 2. This CDR3 comprises 14 residues. The CDR3 loop reads CASSATSGSYEQYF. In DNA, the CDR3 is TGTGCCAGCAGCGCGACTAGCGGGAGCTACGAGCAGTACTTC.

This clonotype has a handful of counts. J is TRBJ1-5 and V is TRBV19, with D perhaps matching TRBD1 (6 bases). V was cut by 6 bases and J by 0 bases, with 6 bases left in between. The length of the CDR3 is 13 residues. Germline V gene lookup returns CDR1 LNHDA and CDR2 SQIVND (reference sequence). The DNA for the CDR3 is TGTGCCAGTAGGGACAGTAGCAATCAGCCCCAGCATTTT. Translation gives CASRDSSNQPQHF.